Listed below are T cell receptor beta chains from one sample, sequenced in a study of T cell changes during pregnancy in multiple sclerosis. Using immunoSEQ multiplex PCR, the repertoire was profiled, and TCRdb retains in-frame clones only, with some absent. The sample lists 45,000 to 60,000 clones, 91% occurring once. This sample comprised peripheral blood, obtained after pregnancy. All receptors come from a female donor in good health, enrolled as a control in a pregnancy study. CDR3s include the opening cysteine and the closing phenylalanine or tryptophan. Each record gives: J gene, D gene, V gene, clone size, CDR3 DNA, CDR3 protein. A D gene is named only where the DNA matches it firmly. Clone size is given for some rows only: seen once, a few or many times, or a class if the clone is expanded.

j_gene: TRBJ2-6
d_gene: -
v_gene: TRBV12-1
abundance: -
CDR3nt: TGTGCCAGCAGCTGCAATTATATAGGACAAAGTCGGGCCAACGTCCTGACTTTC
CDR3aa: CASSCNYIGQSRANVLTF

j_gene: TRBJ2-7
d_gene: TRBD1
v_gene: TRBV7-2
abundance: -
CDR3nt: TGTGCCAGCAGCCCTACCGGGACAGGACCGTACTTC
CDR3aa: CASSPTGTGPYF

j_gene: TRBJ2-3
d_gene: TRBD2
v_gene: TRBV11-2
abundance: -
CDR3nt: TGTGCCAGCAGCCGTCTTAGCGGGAGGGCTAGCACAGATACGCAGTATTTT
CDR3aa: CASSRLSGRASTDTQYF

j_gene: TRBJ2-1
d_gene: TRBD2
v_gene: TRBV7-2
abundance: -
CDR3nt: TGTGCCAGCAGCTTAGTAAGCGGGAGCTCCTACAATGAGCAGTTCTTC
CDR3aa: CASSLVSGSSYNEQFF

j_gene: TRBJ1-1
d_gene: TRBD1
v_gene: TRBV6-4
abundance: -
CDR3nt: TGTGCCAGCAGTGACTCGGGACAGGGTTCGGGCACTGAAGCTTTCTTT
CDR3aa: CASSDSGQGSGTEAFF

j_gene: TRBJ2-7
d_gene: -
v_gene: TRBV7-8
abundance: -
CDR3nt: TGTGCCAGCAGTTCCTGGACTTATAACCACGAGCAGTACTTC
CDR3aa: CASSSWTYNHEQYF

j_gene: TRBJ2-7
d_gene: -
v_gene: TRBV7-2
abundance: -
CDR3nt: TGTGCCAGCAGCTTAGAGGCGACCCAGAGGGAGCAGTACTTC
CDR3aa: CASSLEATQREQYF

j_gene: TRBJ2-3
d_gene: -
v_gene: TRBV5-1
abundance: -
CDR3nt: TGCGCCAGCAGCTGGTCAGGGCCTAGCACAGATACGCAGTATTTT
CDR3aa: CASSWSGPSTDTQYF

j_gene: TRBJ1-2
d_gene: -
v_gene: TRBV5-1
abundance: -
CDR3nt: TGCGCCAGCAGCTTGGGCCGGAGGACAGAATATGGCTACACCTTC
CDR3aa: CASSLGRRTEYGYTF

j_gene: TRBJ2-7
d_gene: TRBD1
v_gene: TRBV18
abundance: -
CDR3nt: TGTGCCAGCTCACCACCGTCGACAGGGGCGGCTTCCTCCTACGAGCAGTACTTC
CDR3aa: CASSPPSTGAASSYEQYF

j_gene: TRBJ1-2
d_gene: TRBD1
v_gene: TRBV7-2
abundance: -
CDR3nt: TGTGCCAGCAGCTTGGGACAGGGGGCGAGGGGCTACACCTTC
CDR3aa: CASSLGQGARGYTF

j_gene: TRBJ2-6
d_gene: -
v_gene: TRBV19
abundance: -
CDR3nt: TGTGCCAGCCGTGTGACAGGAGTTACCTCTGGGGCCAACGTCCTGACTTTC
CDR3aa: CASRVTGVTSGANVLTF

j_gene: TRBJ1-1
d_gene: -
v_gene: TRBV5-1
abundance: -
CDR3nt: TGCGCCAGCAGCTTAGGAGAGCCCAACACTGAAGCTTTCTTT
CDR3aa: CASSLGEPNTEAFF

j_gene: TRBJ2-5
d_gene: -
v_gene: TRBV6-5
abundance: -
CDR3nt: TGTGCCAGCAGTTTGGGAGGACAAGAGACCCAGTACTTC
CDR3aa: CASSLGGQETQYF

j_gene: TRBJ2-3
d_gene: TRBD2
v_gene: TRBV28
abundance: -
CDR3nt: TGTGCCAGCAGTTCCCGGGGTAGCGGGATCATAGATACGCAGTATTTT
CDR3aa: CASSSRGSGIIDTQYF

j_gene: TRBJ1-5
d_gene: -
v_gene: TRBV15
abundance: -
CDR3nt: TGTGCCACCAGCAGCCCCAACAATCAGCCCCAGCATTTT
CDR3aa: CATSSPNNQPQHF

j_gene: TRBJ2-5
d_gene: TRBD2
v_gene: TRBV4-2
abundance: -
CDR3nt: TGTGCCAGCAGCCAAGCTGTTAGCGGGGGGCAAGAGACCCAGTACTTC
CDR3aa: CASSQAVSGGQETQYF

j_gene: TRBJ1-2
d_gene: -
v_gene: TRBV18
abundance: -
CDR3nt: TGTGCCAGCTCACCACCAGCTAGCAACTATGGCTACACCTTC
CDR3aa: CASSPPASNYGYTF

j_gene: TRBJ2-3
d_gene: -
v_gene: TRBV7-7
abundance: -
CDR3nt: TGTGCTAGCAGCATAAGTACGGGAGATACGCAGTATTTT
CDR3aa: CASSISTGDTQYF

j_gene: TRBJ2-1
d_gene: -
v_gene: TRBV10-2
abundance: -
CDR3nt: TGCGCCAGCAGTGATCGGGATGAGCAGTTCTTC
CDR3aa: CASSDRDEQFF

j_gene: TRBJ2-3
d_gene: -
v_gene: TRBV18
abundance: -
CDR3nt: TGTGCCAGCTCAATCGGGGGATACACAGATACGCAGTATTTT
CDR3aa: CASSIGGYTDTQYF

j_gene: TRBJ2-5
d_gene: TRBD2
v_gene: TRBV5-4
abundance: once
CDR3nt: TGTGCCAGCGTCGGAAGGGGGAGCAGTCCAGCGGGGGGCCGGGAGACCCAGTACTTC
CDR3aa: CASVGRGSSPAGGRETQYF

j_gene: TRBJ1-5
d_gene: TRBD1
v_gene: TRBV6-5
abundance: -
CDR3nt: TGTGCCAGCAGCGACAGGGCAAGCAATCAGCCCCAGCATTTT
CDR3aa: CASSDRASNQPQHF

j_gene: TRBJ1-6
d_gene: -
v_gene: TRBV7-9
abundance: few
CDR3nt: TGTGCCAGCAGCCTACAGGGTTCCTATAATTCACCCCTCCACTTT
CDR3aa: CASSLQGSYNSPLHF

j_gene: TRBJ2-1
d_gene: -
v_gene: TRBV11-2
abundance: -
CDR3nt: TGTGCCAGCAGCCCAGGGTATGAGCAGTTCTTC
CDR3aa: CASSPGYEQFF

j_gene: TRBJ2-2
d_gene: -
v_gene: TRBV27
abundance: -
CDR3nt: TGTGCCAGCAGTTTTAAGTGGGCTTACACCGGGGAGCTGTTTTTT
CDR3aa: CASSFKWAYTGELFF

j_gene: TRBJ1-5
d_gene: -
v_gene: TRBV7-2
abundance: -
CDR3nt: TGTGCCAGCAGCCCACGCCGGGGTACGGGTAGCAATCAGCCCCAGCATTTT
CDR3aa: CASSPRRGTGSNQPQHF

j_gene: TRBJ1-2
d_gene: TRBD1
v_gene: TRBV7-9
abundance: -
CDR3nt: TGTGCCAGCAGCTTGTCAACAGGGGCCCTCGTCTATGGCTACACCTTC
CDR3aa: CASSLSTGALVYGYTF

j_gene: TRBJ1-4
d_gene: -
v_gene: TRBV10-3
abundance: once
CDR3nt: TGTGCCATCAGTGAAAACGGAGGTACTAATGAAAAACTGTTTTTT
CDR3aa: CAISENGGTNEKLFF

j_gene: TRBJ1-2
d_gene: TRBD1
v_gene: TRBV18
abundance: -
CDR3nt: TGTGCCAGCTCACCGACACCGTCGGACAGGGTTTACGGCTACACCTTC
CDR3aa: CASSPTPSDRVYGYTF

j_gene: TRBJ2-1
d_gene: TRBD1
v_gene: TRBV2
abundance: -
CDR3nt: TGTGCCAGCAAAGATCCGGGACAGGCCTACAATGAGCAGTTCTTC
CDR3aa: CASKDPGQAYNEQFF

j_gene: TRBJ2-1
d_gene: -
v_gene: TRBV28
abundance: -
CDR3nt: TGTGCCAGCAGTCGCCCAGGGTCAGGTGAGCAGTTCTTC
CDR3aa: CASSRPGSGEQFF

j_gene: TRBJ2-3
d_gene: TRBD1
v_gene: TRBV5-6
abundance: -
CDR3nt: TGTGCCAGCAGATTACGAACCACAGGGGGGAACACAGATACGCAGTATTTT
CDR3aa: CASRLRTTGGNTDTQYF

j_gene: TRBJ1-2
d_gene: TRBD1
v_gene: TRBV11-2
abundance: few
CDR3nt: TGTGCCAGCAGCTTAGAGGGGACAGGGAGGGGCTACACCTTC
CDR3aa: CASSLEGTGRGYTF

j_gene: TRBJ1-1
d_gene: TRBD1
v_gene: TRBV6-5
abundance: -
CDR3nt: TGTGCCAGCAGTCTCGGACAGGCCACTGAAGCTTTCTTT
CDR3aa: CASSLGQATEAFF

j_gene: TRBJ2-7
d_gene: TRBD2
v_gene: TRBV29-1
abundance: -
CDR3nt: TGCAGCGTGGCTGCGGGGGGGTACTACGAGCAGTACTTC
CDR3aa: CSVAAGGYYEQYF

j_gene: TRBJ2-3
d_gene: TRBD2
v_gene: TRBV19
abundance: -
CDR3nt: TGTGCCAGTAGTAACCTGAGGGACCGGGGGGCAGATACGCAGTATTTT
CDR3aa: CASSNLRDRGADTQYF

j_gene: TRBJ2-3
d_gene: -
v_gene: TRBV7-2
abundance: -
CDR3nt: TGTGCCAGCAGCTTAGCTCCCGTAGATACGCAGTATTTT
CDR3aa: CASSLAPVDTQYF

j_gene: TRBJ1-1
d_gene: -
v_gene: TRBV29-1
abundance: -
CDR3nt: TGCAGCGTTTCACAGGGCAGGGACACTGAAGCTTTCTTT
CDR3aa: CSVSQGRDTEAFF

j_gene: TRBJ2-1
d_gene: -
v_gene: TRBV18
abundance: -
CDR3nt: TGTGCCAGCTCACTTGAGAGCCATAGCTCCTACAATGAGCAGTTCTTC
CDR3aa: CASSLESHSSYNEQFF

j_gene: TRBJ2-7
d_gene: -
v_gene: TRBV10-3
abundance: -
CDR3nt: TGTGCCATCAGTGGAGTATCAAGGGGGTTCAACGAGCAGTACTTC
CDR3aa: CAISGVSRGFNEQYF

j_gene: TRBJ2-2
d_gene: -
v_gene: TRBV9
abundance: -
CDR3nt: TGTGCCAGCAGCGTACGGGAGACGATCGGGGAGCTGTTTTTT
CDR3aa: CASSVRETIGELFF

j_gene: TRBJ2-5
d_gene: -
v_gene: TRBV4-3
abundance: -
CDR3nt: TGCGCCAGCAGCCAAGATTTGGGGGGATGGGAGACCCAGTACTTC
CDR3aa: CASSQDLGGWETQYF

j_gene: TRBJ2-1
d_gene: TRBD2
v_gene: TRBV4-2
abundance: -
CDR3nt: TGTGCCAGCAGCCAAGGGCTAGCGGGGGGGCTGGGTGAGCAGTTCTTC
CDR3aa: CASSQGLAGGLGEQFF

j_gene: TRBJ1-2
d_gene: TRBD1
v_gene: TRBV6-1
abundance: -
CDR3nt: TGTGCCAGCAGTGCGCCGGGACAGGGGCCTAGAGGCTACACCTTC
CDR3aa: CASSAPGQGPRGYTF

j_gene: TRBJ2-7
d_gene: TRBD1
v_gene: TRBV5-6
abundance: once
CDR3nt: TGTGCCAGCAGTTGGACAGGGATAAACGAGCAGTACTTC
CDR3aa: CASSWTGINEQYF

j_gene: TRBJ1-2
d_gene: TRBD1
v_gene: TRBV18
abundance: -
CDR3nt: TGTGCCAGCTCACCCGACAGGGGCGACGGCTACACCTTC
CDR3aa: CASSPDRGDGYTF

j_gene: TRBJ1-2
d_gene: -
v_gene: TRBV6-6
abundance: -
CDR3nt: TGTGCCAGCAGTTACCCGGACGGGACTAACTATGGCTACACCTTC
CDR3aa: CASSYPDGTNYGYTF

j_gene: TRBJ1-5
d_gene: TRBD1
v_gene: TRBV2
abundance: -
CDR3nt: TGTGCCAGCAGGGACAGGTTTGGTCAGCCCCAGCATTTT
CDR3aa: CASRDRFGQPQHF

j_gene: TRBJ1-5
d_gene: TRBD1
v_gene: TRBV9
abundance: -
CDR3nt: TGTGCCAGCAGCGTCGGGACAGGGATTCAGCCCCAGCATTTT
CDR3aa: CASSVGTGIQPQHF

j_gene: TRBJ2-1
d_gene: TRBD2
v_gene: TRBV7-9
abundance: -
CDR3nt: TGTGCCAGCTCTGATAGCGGGACTGCTAATGAGCAGTTCTTC
CDR3aa: CASSDSGTANEQFF

j_gene: TRBJ1-1
d_gene: TRBD1
v_gene: TRBV30
abundance: once
CDR3nt: TGTGCCTGGATCCCAGGGGGAGTCAACACTGAAGCTTTCTTT
CDR3aa: CAWIPGGVNTEAFF

j_gene: TRBJ2-3
d_gene: TRBD2
v_gene: TRBV6-5
abundance: once
CDR3nt: TGTGCCAGCAGCCGGACTAGCGGGTTCACAGATACGCAGTATTTT
CDR3aa: CASSRTSGFTDTQYF

j_gene: TRBJ2-1
d_gene: -
v_gene: TRBV5-1
abundance: -
CDR3nt: TGCGCCAGCAGCCAAGGGGGGGGGACTGAGCAGTTCTTC
CDR3aa: CASSQGGGTEQFF